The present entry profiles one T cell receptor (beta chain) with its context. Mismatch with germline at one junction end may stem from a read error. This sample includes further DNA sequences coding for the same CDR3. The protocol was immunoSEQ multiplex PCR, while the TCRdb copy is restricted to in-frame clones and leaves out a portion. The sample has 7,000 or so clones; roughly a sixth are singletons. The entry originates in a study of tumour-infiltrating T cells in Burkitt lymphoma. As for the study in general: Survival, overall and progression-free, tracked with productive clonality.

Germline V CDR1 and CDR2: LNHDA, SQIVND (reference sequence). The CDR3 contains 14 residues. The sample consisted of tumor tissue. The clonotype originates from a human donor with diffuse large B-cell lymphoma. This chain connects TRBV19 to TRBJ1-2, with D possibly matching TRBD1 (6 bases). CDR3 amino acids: CASSVGQTPLGYTF. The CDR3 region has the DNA TGTGCCAGTAGTGTGGGACAAACCCCTCTTGGCTACACCTTT. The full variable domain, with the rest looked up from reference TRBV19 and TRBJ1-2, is DGGITQSPKYLFRKEGQNVTLSCEQNLNHDAMYWYRQDPGQGLRLIYYSQIVNDFQKGDIAEGYSVSREKKESFPLTVTSAQKNPTAFYLCASSVGQTPLGYTFGSGTRLTVV.